This TCR delta chain was profiled in a study of gamma delta lymphoproliferative disorders and STAT genes. PBMCs from patients and controls supplied the genomic DNA for sequencing. All patient samples were collected while patients were off therapy or before therapy. This clone was counted only a few times. TCRdb reanalyzed the multiplex PCR reads using CATT. The profile shows some 220 delta-chain clones, about 4.5% of them singletons. CDR3 length equals 16 residues. V gave up 5 bases and J gave up 2 bases; unmatched junction bases: 11. The V gene's germline CDR1 is TSWWSYY and CDR2 QGS. The sequencing input was blood. The sequence came from a human donor with gamma-delta T-cell large granular lymphocyte leukemia. This chain joins TRDV1 and TRDJ1; 7 bases map to TRDD3. The DNA of the CDR3 is TGTGCTCTTGGGTTACCAGAGGCCTGGGGGACCGATAAACTCATCTTT. Translating gives CALGLPEAWGTDKLIF.